The 29 T cell receptor beta chains below were found in one sample sequenced in a study of shared clonotypes between healthy human individuals. Libraries were prepared by immunoSEQ multiplex PCR; TCRdb keeps only in-frame clonotypes and omits some of them. The table lists fewer than 200,000 clones, approximately 92% of them singletons. The sequencing sample was made of naive CD4+ T cells sorted from blood. Described subset: CD45RA+ positively selected. All receptors come from a woman in her 30s in good health.

This chain joins TRBV30 and TRBJ1-2; the D is unclear. V was clipped by 4 bases and J by 4 bases, with 16 bases between them. In germline, CDR1 is GTSNPN, CDR2 SVGIG (reference sequence). CDR3 size: 14 residues. The CDR3 bases are TGTGCCTGGAACTGGATGATTGGAGGCTATGGCTACACCTTC. Protein sequence: CAWNWMIGGYGYTF.

V gene TRBV7-3 combines with J gene TRBJ2-2; TRBD1 matches 7 bases. V shed 7 bases, J shed 2 bases, and the junction held 10 bases outside the gene matches. Germline values: CDR1 SGHTA, CDR2 FQGTGA. The CDR3 extends over 16 amino acids. CDR3 protein: CASTQWGTDNTGELFF. In nucleotides, the CDR3 is TGTGCCAGCACCCAATGGGGGACAGATAACACCGGGGAGCTGTTTTTT.

The CDR3 nucleotides read TGTGCCAGCAGTTCAGTGACAGAAAGCCTGTTTTTT. It codes for CASSSVTESLFF. This chain uses TRBV28 with TRBJ1-4; TRBD1 might be the D (5 bases). The CDR3 runs 12 residues. CDR1 MDHEN and CDR2 SYDVKM come from the germline V gene. With 4 bases removed from V and 14 bases from J, the gap between germline ends came to 14 bases.

This chain uses TRBV13 with TRBJ2-5; no firm D call. Germline assignment: CDR1 PRHDT and CDR2 FYEKMQ (reference sequence). Trimming shortened V by 0 bases and J by 5 bases, and 13 bases separated the two germline ends. The CDR3 is made up of 15 amino acids. The CDR3 is CASSLGGRPSETQYF. The CDR3 DNA is TGTGCCAGCAGCTTAGGAGGACGTCCGTCGGAGACCCAGTACTTC.

V usage is TRBV27 and J usage is TRBJ2-7; D not certain. Looked up from germline, CDR1 is MNHEY and CDR2 is SMNVEV (reference sequence). The CDR3 is 14 residues long. Trimming stripped 2 bases from V and 3 bases from J, with 11 bases between. In nucleotides, the CDR3 is TGTGCCAGCAGTTTACGATTAGACCGCTACGAGCAGTACTTC. Protein: CASSLRLDRYEQYF.

The CDR3 spells CASSAGQLTPSPLHF. The CDR3 bases are TGTGCCAGCAGCGCGGGACAGCTAACTCCTTCACCCCTCCACTTT. The rearrangement joins TRBV9 to TRBJ1-6; 7 positions match TRBD1. The CDR3 totals 15 residues. CDR1 and CDR2 from the germline V gene are SGDLS and YYNGEE. V lost 3 bases and J lost 9; bases outside the gene matches: 9.

The CDR3 reads CASSAPGAVREKLFF. The CDR3, as DNA: TGTGCCAGCAGCGCCCCAGGGGCGGTACGGGAAAAACTGTTTTTT. The rearrangement joins TRBV7-9 to TRBJ1-4; a possible D gene is TRBD1 (6 bases). Deletions cut 5 bases from V and 8 bases from J, with 18 bases between. Per the germline V gene, CDR1 is SEHNR and CDR2 is FQNEAQ (reference sequence). The CDR3 length is 15 residues.

The genes are TRBV28 and TRBJ1-2; 7 nucleotides match TRBD1. The CDR3 has 12 residues. V lost 5 bases, J lost 8 bases, and 5 bases stayed unmatched. CDR1 and CDR2 (germline): MDHEN, SYDVKM. CDR3: CASSGTDGGYTF. As DNA, the CDR3 is TGTGCCAGCAGTGGGACAGATGGAGGCTACACCTTC.

The chain couples TRBV4-1 to TRBJ2-3; TRBD2 is a possible D gene (5 bases). V lost 1 base to trimming and J lost 0 bases, with 14 bases between them. The germline V gene encodes CDR1 MGHRA and CDR2 YSYEKL. CDR3 length equals 17 residues. The DNA for the CDR3 is TGCGCCAGCAGCCAAGGCCGGCTAGCCTCTAGCACAGATACGCAGTATTTT. Protein product: CASSQGRLASSTDTQYF.

The chain combines TRBV7-9 with TRBJ2-7, with TRBD1 identical over 9 bases. The germline gives CDR1 SEHNR, CDR2 FQNEAQ (reference sequence). This CDR3 has 15 amino acids. With 0 bases clipped from V and 2 bases from J, the junction kept 2 bases outside the gene matches. Here the CDR3 reads CASSLAGQGTYEQYF. CDR3 DNA: TGTGCCAGCAGCTTAGCAGGACAGGGGACCTACGAGCAGTACTTC.

The chain has TRBV7-2 and TRBJ2-7; D not certain. V was shortened by 0 bases and J by 4 bases, with 16 bases between the two germline ends. The CDR3 is 16 amino acids. Germline V gene data show CDR1 as SGHTA and CDR2 as FQGNSA. The chain's CDR3 is CASSLALPATVYEQYF. In DNA, the CDR3 is TGTGCCAGCAGCTTAGCGCTCCCGGCCACAGTATACGAGCAGTACTTC.

In its sample, this clone was seen once. The V and J genes are TRBV4-1 and TRBJ1-3, with D unclear. The CDR3 totals 16 residues. The germline V and J ends were trimmed by 5 bases and 1 base, with 15 bases remaining between them. Looked up from germline, CDR1 is MGHRA and CDR2 is YSYEKL. As DNA, the CDR3 is TGCGCCAGCAGCTGGAACGCGGGTAATTCTGGAAACACCATATATTTT. It specifies CASSWNAGNSGNTIYF.

The chain employs TRBV27 and TRBJ2-2; 7 nucleotides agree with TRBD2. CDR3 length equals 20 residues. With 5 bases clipped from V and 0 bases from J, the junction kept 18 bases outside the gene matches. The germline V gene encodes CDR1 MNHEY and CDR2 SMNVEV (reference sequence). The CDR3 loop reads CASSLNPSGLPSANTGELFF. In DNA, the CDR3 is TGTGCCAGCAGTCTAAACCCTAGCGGCCTCCCCTCCGCGAACACCGGGGAGCTGTTTTTT.

Comment on this clone: Germline and junction disagree at one end, which may indicate a read error. This chain uses TRBV28 with TRBJ1-2, with D perhaps TRBD1 (5 bases). Germline V gene lookup returns CDR1 MDHEN and CDR2 SYDVKM. This CDR3 contains 14 residues. The DNA of the CDR3 is TGTGTCAGCAGTTCCGCGGACACTAACTATGGCTACACCTTC. This gives the protein CVSSSADTNYGYTF.

The chain links TRBV11-2 to TRBJ2-7; 11 nucleotides align to TRBD1. CDR1 and CDR2 (germline): SGHAT, FQNNGV. This CDR3 has 16 residues. V dropped 3 bases and J dropped 5; count of bases not matched to a gene: 9. The chain's CDR3 is CASSFIRTGGADEQYF. CDR3 nucleotide sequence: TGTGCCAGCAGCTTTATAAGGACAGGGGGCGCGGACGAGCAGTACTTC.

The J gene is TRBJ1-2, the V gene TRBV28; 7 nucleotides match TRBD1. The germline gives CDR1 MDHEN, CDR2 SYDVKM. The CDR3 loop spans 15 amino acids. V lost 7 bases and J lost 4; bases outside the gene matches: 12. CDR3 sequence: CASTTHSTGSYGYTF. Written as DNA, the CDR3 is TGTGCCAGCACTACCCATTCGACAGGGAGCTATGGCTACACCTTC.

The CDR3 protein is CASSFIGASAFF. DNA for the CDR3: TGTGCCAGCAGCTTCATCGGGGCATCGGCTTTCTTT. The V call is TRBV7-8, the J call TRBJ1-1, with D tentatively TRBD1 (5 bases). The CDR3 length is 12 residues. Germline values: CDR1 SGHVS, CDR2 FQNEAQ. V dropped 3 bases and J dropped 11 bases, with 13 bases sitting between them.

The rearrangement uses TRBV28 and TRBJ2-5, with 7 positions matching TRBD2. Germline V lookup: CDR1 MDHEN, CDR2 SYDVKM. The J segment lost 5 bases and the V segment lost 5 bases, leaving 14 bases of the junction unmatched. CDR3 length equals 16 residues. The CDR3 nucleotides are TGTGCCAGCAGTAGTTTGGCCCGGGGGGATCGGGAGACCCAGTACTTC. It translates to CASSSLARGDRETQYF. The variable domain in full, with the rest retrieved from reference TRBV28 and TRBJ2-5, is DVKVTQSSRYLVKRTGEKVFLECVQDMDHENMFWYRQDPGLGLRLIYFSYDVKMKEKGDIPEGYSVSREKKERFSLILESASTNQTSMYLCASSSLARGDRETQYFGPGTRLLVL.

The chain is built from TRBV12-2 and TRBJ1-1. TRBV12-2 has pseudogene status. The CDR3 runs to 16 residues. This CDR3 is CASRLLTGFMNTEAFF. The CDR3, as DNA: TGTGCAAGTCGTCTTTTAACGGGGTTCATGAACACTGAAGCTTTCTTT.

The chain combines TRBV11-2 with TRBJ2-6; D remains ambiguous. The germline V and J ends were trimmed by 2 bases and 4 bases, with 9 bases remaining between them. Germline CDR1 SGHAT, CDR2 FQNNGV. The CDR3 length is 15 residues. This CDR3 reads CASSLTKGGANVLTF. CDR3 DNA: TGTGCCAGCAGCTTAACCAAGGGCGGGGCCAACGTCCTGACTTTC.

The V gene is TRBV14, the J gene TRBJ2-3; 14 nucleotides match TRBD2. Germline-derived CDR1 and CDR2 are SGHDN and FVKESK. V dropped 4 bases and J dropped 1; count of bases not matched to a gene: 1. This CDR3 is built from 16 residues. In DNA form, the CDR3 reads TGTGCCAGCAGCCCGGGACTAGCGGGAGGCACAGATACGCAGTATTTT. Its translation is CASSPGLAGGTDTQYF. Supplemented by reference TRBV14 and TRBJ2-3, the full variable domain reads EAGVTQFPSHSVIEKGQTVTLRCDPISGHDNLYWYRRVMGKEIKFLLHFVKESKQDESGMPNNRFLAERTGGTYSTLKVQPAELEDSGVYFCASSPGLAGGTDTQYFGPGTRLTVL.

The CDR3 nucleotides read TGTGCCAGCAGTTTACTCAGGGGGTTTAGCAATCAGCCCCAGCATTTT. Translated, it gives CASSLLRGFSNQPQHF. The chain has TRBV28 and TRBJ1-5; TRBD1 matches at 7 bases. This CDR3 has 16 residues. Trimming took 2 bases from V and 0 from J; bases not matched to a gene: 4. Germline assignment: CDR1 MDHEN and CDR2 SYDVKM.

V gene TRBV6-5 combines with J gene TRBJ2-1; possibly TRBD2 for D (5 bases). Germline lookup yields CDR1 MNHEY and CDR2 SVGAGI. The CDR3 consists of 16 residues. Trimming pared 0 bases from V and 6 bases from J, leaving 15 bases between. CDR3 residues: CASSYSIPSTFNEQFF. The DNA of the CDR3 is TGTGCCAGCAGTTACTCGATCCCTAGCACTTTCAATGAGCAGTTCTTC.

The rearrangement uses TRBV28 and TRBJ2-1; D is unresolved. The germline gives CDR1 MDHEN, CDR2 SYDVKM. This CDR3 is 14 amino acids long. Trimming shortened V by 9 bases and J by 7 bases, and 19 bases separated the two germline ends. CDR3 coding DNA: TGTGCCAGTCACCGGTCTTTAGTGCGGAATGAGCAGTTCTTC. Translation gives CASHRSLVRNEQFF. The whole variable domain, filled in from reference TRBV28 and TRBJ2-1, reads DVKVTQSSRYLVKRTGEKVFLECVQDMDHENMFWYRQDPGLGLRLIYFSYDVKMKEKGDIPEGYSVSREKKERFSLILESASTNQTSMYLCASHRSLVRNEQFFGPGTRLTVL.

The chain is built from TRBV27 and TRBJ1-6; 9 nucleotides align to TRBD1. Germline lookup yields CDR1 MNHEY and CDR2 SMNVEV (reference sequence). This CDR3 spans 15 amino acids. The V gene end was trimmed by 2 bases and the J gene end by 8 bases; junction bases not matched to a gene: 4. The chain's CDR3 is CASSLRTGEYSPLHF. Written as DNA, the CDR3 is TGTGCCAGCAGTTTAAGGACAGGGGAGTATTCACCCCTCCACTTT.

This clone has only one observation. This chain connects TRBV11-1 to TRBJ2-7; TRBD1 matches 9 bases. The ends lost 3 bases at V and 1 base at J; junction bases unmatched: 4. Germline CDR1 and CDR2: SGHAT and FQDESV (reference sequence). CDR3 length: 15 amino acids. The CDR3 DNA sequence: TGTGCCAGCAGCTTGGCCGGGACAGGGTCCTACGAGCAGTACTTC. Translation gives CASSLAGTGSYEQYF.

This clone has just one count. The chain links TRBV27 to TRBJ1-1, with D perhaps TRBD1 (6 bases). The V gene lost 5 bases and the J gene lost 0 bases, with 16 bases spanning the gap. Looked up from germline, CDR1 is MNHEY and CDR2 is SMNVEV (reference sequence). CDR3 length: 16 residues. The CDR3, as DNA: TGTGCCAGCAGTAGCCCCCGGGGGCGTGTGAACACTGAAGCTTTCTTT. Protein sequence: CASSSPRGRVNTEAFF.

The chain is built from TRBV7-9 and TRBJ2-7, with 7 bases lining up with TRBD1. CDR3 length equals 15 residues. Per germline, CDR1 SEHNR and CDR2 FQNEAQ (reference sequence). Unmatched junction bases numbered 9, after V lost 4 bases and J lost 3 bases. The CDR3 coding sequence is TGTGCCAGCAGCTGGGGGACAGCAGATTTCTACGAGCAGTACTTC. Residues: CASSWGTADFYEQYF.

The chain carries TRBV28 and TRBJ1-2; the D is unclear. In germline, CDR1 is MDHEN, CDR2 SYDVKM. This CDR3 contains 14 residues. The V and J ends lost 6 bases and 0 bases respectively, with 11 bases between them. The CDR3 sequence: CASRDRGANYGYTF. The CDR3 nucleotides are TGTGCCAGCAGAGACCGGGGAGCTAACTATGGCTACACCTTC.